Each of the 14 T cell receptor beta chains below was sequenced from the same sample in a study of shared clonotypes between healthy human individuals. The assay was immunoSEQ multiplex PCR, and TCRdb's table has in-frame clones only and misses some. The table shows approximately 340,000 clones, with approximately 79% occurring only once. The sequencing input was memory CD4+ T cells sorted from blood. The subset was: CD45RA-negative fraction. All receptors come from a man aged 30-40 years in good health.

This clone was seen more than once but under ten times. This chain joins TRBV2 and TRBJ2-7, with D unclear. CDR1 and CDR2 from the germline V gene are SNHLY and FYNNEI. V lost 10 bases and J lost 2, with 18 bases in between. This CDR3 spans 14 amino acids. The CDR3 nucleotides are TGTGCCACCAACGAAGGGTTATTAACCTACGAGCAGTACTTC. As protein: CATNEGLLTYEQYF.

This chain links TRBV9 with TRBJ2-3, with 7 positions matching TRBD2. With 0 bases clipped from V and 0 bases from J, the junction kept 7 bases outside the gene matches. The germline V gene has CDR1 SGDLS and CDR2 YYNGEE. This CDR3 region has 17 residues. The CDR3 here is CASSVVALAESTDTQYF. The CDR3 nucleotides read TGTGCCAGCAGCGTAGTGGCCCTAGCGGAAAGCACAGATACGCAGTATTTT.

The chain recombines TRBV27 with TRBJ2-1, with D perhaps matching TRBD2 (6 bases). This CDR3 has 16 residues. Trimming left V 0 bases short and J 0 bases short, with 9 bases between. Germline CDR1 and CDR2: MNHEY and SMNVEV (reference sequence). CDR3 in DNA: TGTGCCAGCAGTTTATCTTGGCGGGACTCCTACAATGAGCAGTTCTTC. The encoded protein is CASSLSWRDSYNEQFF.

The chain is built from TRBV29-1 and TRBJ1-2; D is ambiguous. V was clipped by 1 base and J by 7 bases, with 16 bases between them. The germline CDR1 and CDR2 sequences are SQVTM and ANQGSEA. This CDR3 region has 14 residues. The CDR3 coding sequence is TGCAGCGTTGAAGGAGGGTCCCGATATGCTGGCTACACCTTC. Its translation: CSVEGGSRYAGYTF.

In its sample, this clone was seen many times. V and J are TRBV30 and TRBJ2-1; D not certain. Deletions cut 4 bases from V and 5 bases from J, with 12 bases between. The germline V gene has CDR1 GTSNPN and CDR2 SVGIG (reference sequence). There are 13 residues in the CDR3. The CDR3 region has the DNA TGTGCCTGGATTACCCGGGTTAACAATGAGCAGTTCTTC. This gives the protein CAWITRVNNEQFF.

The chain is built from TRBV27 and TRBJ1-5; no definite D call. This CDR3 has 13 amino acids. The V end lost 5 bases, the J end lost 3 bases, and 8 bases lay between the germline ends. Germline-derived CDR1 and CDR2 are MNHEY and SMNVEV (reference sequence). The CDR3 loop reads CASSPDHNQPQHF. CDR3 coding DNA: TGTGCCAGCAGTCCGGACCACAATCAGCCCCAGCATTTT.

The chain couples TRBV6-1 to TRBJ2-3; 9 bases match TRBD2. The V gene's germline CDR1 is MNHNS and CDR2 SASEGT. This CDR3 region has 15 residues. After removal of 5 bases from V and 2 bases from J, the junction contained 5 bases not matched to a gene. This CDR3 reads CASSQSGRTTDTQYF. CDR3 DNA sequence: TGTGCCAGCAGTCAAAGCGGGAGGACCACAGATACGCAGTATTTT.

This clone is a singleton in its sample. The chain uses TRBV29-1 and TRBJ2-7; D call uncertain. In germline, CDR1 is SQVTM, CDR2 ANQGSEA. Trimming took 7 bases from V and 3 from J, leaving 16 bases between them. The CDR3 is 13 residues long. The CDR3: CSARNTVNYEQYF. The DNA of the CDR3 is TGCAGCGCGCGAAACACAGTGAACTACGAGCAGTACTTC.

The J gene is TRBJ1-2, the V gene TRBV27; TRBD1 aligns across 7 bases. This CDR3 has 13 amino acids. Germline V CDR1 and CDR2: MNHEY, SMNVEV (reference sequence). With V trimmed by 2 bases and J by 5 bases, 2 bases remained unmatched. The CDR3 loop reads CASSLAGGYGYTF. CDR3 nucleotide sequence: TGTGCCAGCAGTTTAGCAGGGGGGTATGGCTACACCTTC.

V is TRBV7-2 and J is TRBJ2-2; D gene unclear. The CDR3 covers 15 residues. Germline values: CDR1 SGHTA, CDR2 FQGNSA. The germline V and J ends were trimmed by 2 bases and 2 bases, with 9 bases remaining between them. For the CDR3, the DNA is TGTGCCAGCAGCTTATGGGCCGGAAACACCGGGGAGCTGTTTTTT. Translating gives CASSLWAGNTGELFF. Filled out from reference TRBV7-2 and TRBJ2-2, the complete variable domain reads GAGVSQSPSNKVTEKGKDVELRCDPISGHTALYWYRQSLGQGLEFLIYFQGNSAPDKSGLPSDRFSAERTGGSVSTLTIQRTQQEDSAVYLCASSLWAGNTGELFFGEGSRLTVL.

The chain has TRBV28 and TRBJ1-1; TRBD1 matches 9 bases. The CDR3 spans 14 residues. V was clipped by 5 bases and J by 4 bases; unmatched bases: 5. Looked up from germline, CDR1 is MDHEN and CDR2 is SYDVKM. CDR3 in amino acids: CASSPGTGITEAFF. As DNA, the CDR3 is TGTGCCAGCAGTCCCGGGACAGGGATCACTGAAGCTTTCTTT.

The chain links TRBV7-9 to TRBJ1-1, with D possibly TRBD1 on 6 matching bases. V gave up 3 bases and J gave up 4 bases, with 15 bases separating them. CDR3 size: 15 residues. Germline values: CDR1 SEHNR, CDR2 FQNEAQ (reference sequence). The CDR3 DNA sequence: TGTGCCAGCAGCTTCATGTCGGGGGGGCCCACTGAAGCTTTCTTT. Its translation is CASSFMSGGPTEAFF.

This chain connects TRBV5-6 to TRBJ2-1, with 13 bases aligning to TRBD2. From germline, CDR1 is SGHDT and CDR2 YYEEEE. V shed 5 bases, J shed 7 bases, and the junction held 12 bases outside the gene matches. The CDR3 runs to 17 residues. In DNA form, the CDR3 reads TGTGCCAGCAGGCCAGGGACTAGCGGGACCCACTCGAATGAGCAGTTCTTC. Translated: CASRPGTSGTHSNEQFF. Filled out from reference TRBV5-6 and TRBJ2-1, the complete variable domain reads DAGVTQSPTHLIKTRGQQVTLRCSPKSGHDTVSWYQQALGQGPQFIFQYYEEEERQRGNFPDRFSGHQFPNYSSELNVNALLLGDSALYLCASRPGTSGTHSNEQFFGPGTRLTVL.

The CDR3 DNA reads as TGTGCCAGCAGTCCGCCGGGGATCTACGAGCAGTACTTC. This translates into CASSPPGIYEQYF. The V call is TRBV28, the J call TRBJ2-7; D is perhaps TRBD2 (5 bases). Germline CDR1 reads MDHEN; CDR2 reads SYDVKM. Trimming pared 5 bases from V and 3 bases from J, leaving 11 bases between. This CDR3 spans 13 amino acids.